These 25 T cell receptor beta chains share one sample of origin, sequenced in a study of Graves' ophthalmopathy and Graves' hyperthyroidism. RNA transcripts yielded amplified TCR beta CDR3 regions. Amplification began with first-round RT-PCR using HTBI primers, then second-round multiplex PCR was performed. Via MiXCR, TCRdb re-called the multiplex PCR reads, giving one row per CDR3 protein. The repertoire has about 640,000 distinct CDR3 sequences, more than 40% of them found once; the top ten carry 3.3%. The specimen sequenced was peripheral blood. Receptor source: an adult man with Graves' ophthalmopathy.

The chain joins TRBV20-1 to TRBJ1-2, with D perhaps matching TRBD1 (5 bases). Germline V gene data show CDR1 as DFQATT and CDR2 as SNEGSKA (reference sequence). The CDR3 is 18 residues long. Trimming cost V 0 bases and J 4 bases, with 24 bases left between them. DNA of the CDR3: TGCAGTGCTAGAGATTTTAAACAGTTCATTAAGGGGATCTATGGCTACACCTTC. Residues: CSARDFKQFIKGIYGYTF.

J is TRBJ1-2 and V is TRBV20-1; D is unclear. This CDR3 comprises 14 residues. V was pared by 3 bases and J by 0 bases, with 11 bases between. In germline, CDR1 is DFQATT, CDR2 SNEGSKA (reference sequence). The CDR3 loop reads CSARTSGTNYGYTF. The CDR3 DNA reads TGCAGTGCTAGGACTAGCGGAACTAACTATGGCTACACCTTC.

Regarding this clonotype: A much bigger clone sits one base away, suggesting this may be a read error. The chain has TRBV12-3 or TRBV12-4 and TRBJ1-5; no definite D call. V lost 0 bases and J lost 9, with 9 bases in between. This CDR3 contains 13 residues. The CDR3 bases are TGTGCCAGCAGTTTAGCGCCGGCAGGGCCCCAGCATTTT. It translates to CASSLAPAGPQHF.

This clonotype was observed at least ten times. The rearrangement uses TRBV5-5 and TRBJ2-2, with a weak D call TRBD2 (5 bases). Trimming cost V 2 bases and J 8 bases, with 13 bases left between them. CDR3 length: 14 amino acids. CDR1 SGHKS and CDR2 YYEKEE come from the germline V gene (reference sequence). In DNA form, the CDR3 reads TGTGCCAGCAGCTTTGAGGGTTCGACTGGGGAGCTGTTTTTT. Amino acid sequence: CASSFEGSTGELFF. The full variable domain, in which reference TRBV5-5 and TRBJ2-2 provide the parts outside the CDR3, is DAGVTQSPTHLIKTRGQQVTLRCSPISGHKSVSWYQQVLGQGPQFIFQYYEKEERGRGNFPDRFSARQFPNYSSELNVNALLLGDSALYLCASSFEGSTGELFFGEGSRLTVL.

In the case of this clonotype: The junction does not match germline at one end; this may be a read error. The chain couples TRBV6-2 or TRBV6-3 to TRBJ1-4; D remains unclear. CDR1 is MNHEY and CDR2 is SVGEGT in the germline V gene. This CDR3 is 14 amino acids long. The CDR3 is CASNYSNHDEKLFF. The CDR3 nucleotides are TGTGCCAGCAATTACTCGAATCACGACGAAAAACTGTTTTTT.

The genes are TRBV2 and TRBJ1-5, with D possibly being TRBD1 (6 bases). The germline V gene has CDR1 SNHLY and CDR2 FYNNEI. V was cut by 10 bases and J by 9 bases, with 16 bases left in between. The CDR3 is 12 amino acids. The CDR3: CANPRGDGPQHF. CDR3 sequence (DNA): TGTGCCAATCCAAGGGGGGACGGGCCCCAGCATTTT.

This clonotype has ten or more counts. The V and J genes are TRBV11-2 and TRBJ2-2, with TRBD2 matching over 9 bases. This CDR3 has 15 amino acids. From germline, CDR1 is SGHAT and CDR2 FQNNGV. V shed 3 bases and J 5 bases; nucleotides not matched to a gene: 4. The CDR3 reads CASSLVLAGTGELFF. CDR3 DNA: TGTGCCAGCAGCTTGGTGCTAGCGGGGACCGGGGAGCTGTTTTTT.

About this clonotype itself: The junction and the germline gene differ at one end; a read error may be behind it. The chain uses TRBV4-3 and TRBJ1-3, with D unclear. Germline lookup yields CDR1 LGHNA and CDR2 YSLEER. The CDR3 loop spans 16 amino acids. The CDR3 protein is CASSQVPDPNARAIYF. The CDR3 DNA is TGCGCCAGCAGTCAAGTCCCGGACCCCAACGCCCGGGCCATATATTTT.

This clonotype was detected many times. The chain joins TRBV7-9 to TRBJ1-1; D not certain. The CDR3 totals 16 residues. Germline CDR1 is SEHNR and CDR2 is FQNEAQ (reference sequence). The V end lost 3 bases, the J end lost 3 bases, and 17 bases lay between the germline ends. This CDR3 is CASSFLGSTPHTEAFF. As DNA, the CDR3 is TGTGCCAGCAGCTTTCTCGGGAGCACCCCGCACACTGAAGCTTTCTTT.

Many counts were recorded for this clonotype. This sequence joins TRBV9 and TRBJ2-2; D is undetermined. Germline CDR1 and CDR2: SGDLS and YYNGEE. V lost 3 bases to trimming and J lost 3 bases, with 3 bases between them. The CDR3 is 12 residues long. This chain's CDR3 is CASSGDTGELFF. DNA for the CDR3: TGTGCCAGCAGCGGCGACACCGGGGAGCTGTTTTTT.

About this clonotype: The junction differs from germline at one of its ends, possibly a read error. CDR3 sequence (DNA): TGTGCCAGCAGAGGTAGCGGGAGAAGCACCGGGGAGCTGTTTTTT. It encodes CASRGSGRSTGELFF. The V gene is TRBV10-1, the J gene TRBJ2-2; TRBD2 agrees at 9 bases. This CDR3 contains 15 residues. Germline CDR1 and CDR2: WNHNN and SYGVQD (reference sequence).

This chain links TRBV24-1 with TRBJ2-1; D is perhaps TRBD1 or TRBD2 (6 bases each). V lost 4 bases and J lost 8, with 8 bases in between. Germline assignment: CDR1 KGHDR and CDR2 SFDVKD. CDR3 size: 12 residues. The CDR3 nucleotides read TGTGCCACCAGTGACGGGGGCGATGAGCAGTTCTTC. Residues: CATSDGGDEQFF.

The chain uses TRBV10-3 and TRBJ2-2, with TRBD2 identical over 8 bases. CDR1 is ENHRY and CDR2 is SYGVKD in the germline V gene. J gave up 4 bases and V 2 bases, and 6 bases lay outside the gene matches. The CDR3 sequence is 16 residues long. The CDR3: CAISEAGLAGTGELFF. The CDR3 region has the DNA TGTGCCATCAGTGAGGCAGGGCTAGCGGGCACCGGGGAGCTGTTTTTT.

This chain connects TRBV9 to TRBJ1-1, with D tentatively TRBD1 (6 bases). Trimming pared 3 bases from V and 6 bases from J, leaving 12 bases between. Germline V gives CDR1 SGDLS, CDR2 YYNGEE. This CDR3 region has 13 residues. CDR3 sequence: CASSGEGGSEAFF. The CDR3 DNA sequence: TGTGCCAGCAGCGGAGAAGGGGGATCTGAAGCTTTCTTT.

This chain joins TRBV12-3 or TRBV12-4 and TRBJ1-5; tentative D call: TRBD1 (6 bases). V lost 4 bases and J 0 bases, leaving 10 bases between the germline ends. This CDR3 region has 15 residues. The CDR3 coding sequence is TGTGCCAGCAGTTCCACAGGGTATAGCAATCAGCCCCAGCATTTT. Translating it yields CASSSTGYSNQPQHF.

The rearrangement links TRBV7-9 to TRBJ2-3, with 7 bases identical to TRBD1. CDR3 size: 14 residues. Germline assignment: CDR1 SEHNR and CDR2 FQNEAQ (reference sequence). V lost 0 bases, J lost 4 bases, and 1 base stayed unmatched. The CDR3 sequence: CASSLATGSDTQYF. Here the CDR3 DNA reads TGTGCCAGCAGCTTAGCGACAGGGTCAGATACGCAGTATTTT.

Turning to this clonotype: The junction departs from the called germline gene at one end, perhaps through a read error. The chain recombines TRBV5-6 with TRBJ1-1, with D perhaps matching TRBD1 (5 bases). Per the germline V gene, CDR1 is SGHDT and CDR2 is YYEEEE. The CDR3 spans 12 residues. The CDR3 DNA reads TGTGCCAGCAGCCTACGACAGACTGAAGCTTCCTTT. This translates into CASSLRQTEASF.

The rearrangement joins TRBV29-1 to TRBJ2-7; D gene unclear. V was pared by 8 bases and J by 1 base, with 12 bases between. CDR3 length: 12 amino acids. Germline CDR1 is SQVTM and CDR2 is ANQGSEA. CDR3 region: CSQAGISYEQYF. The CDR3 DNA reads TGCAGCCAAGCAGGCATTTCCTACGAGCAGTACTTC.

The chain joins TRBV2 to TRBJ1-4; D is unresolved. Germline assignment: CDR1 SNHLY and CDR2 FYNNEI. V was clipped by 4 bases and J by 3 bases, with 9 bases between them. CDR3 size: 14 residues. The CDR3 DNA follows: TGTGCCAGCAGTGGAACGGCGGCTAATGAAAAACTGTTTTTT. Its protein is CASSGTAANEKLFF.

The table lists this clonotype with many counts. The chain has TRBV7-9 and TRBJ1-6; D ambiguous. Germline CDR1 SEHNR, CDR2 FQNEAQ (reference sequence). This CDR3 has 13 residues. Trimming removed 1 base from V and 6 bases from J, with 4 bases in between. CDR3 DNA sequence: TGTGCCAGCAGCTTAGAGGGTAATTCACCCCTCCACTTT. Amino acids: CASSLEGNSPLHF. Supplemented by reference TRBV7-9 and TRBJ1-6, the full variable domain reads DTGVSQNPRHKITKRGQNVTFRCDPISEHNRLYWYRQTLGQGPEFLTYFQNEAQLEKSRLLSDRFSAERPKGSFSTLEIQRTEQGDSAMYLCASSLEGNSPLHFGNGTRLTVT.

The chain employs TRBV9 and TRBJ2-5, with 7 bases that match TRBD1. The germline V gene has CDR1 SGDLS and CDR2 YYNGEE. After removal of 5 bases from V and 5 bases from J, the junction contained 9 bases not matched to a gene. CDR3 length: 14 residues. The CDR3 sequence: CASSSTTGKETQYF. CDR3 nucleotides: TGTGCCAGCAGTTCCACGACAGGGAAGGAGACCCAGTACTTC.

This clonotype was seen at least ten times. This chain joins TRBV7-9 and TRBJ1-1; no clear D gene. The germline V gene has CDR1 SEHNR and CDR2 FQNEAQ (reference sequence). The CDR3 extends over 12 amino acids. Trimming cost V 5 bases and J 11 bases, with 15 bases left between them. This CDR3 reads CASSPPDRRAFF. The CDR3 DNA reads as TGTGCCAGCAGCCCCCCTGACCGGAGGGCTTTCTTT.

The sample holds many counts of this clonotype. The chain employs TRBV2 and TRBJ2-6; weak D call: TRBD2 (6 bases). This CDR3 has 15 amino acids. The V and J ends lost 6 bases and 1 base respectively, with 10 bases between them. Germline loops: CDR1 SNHLY, CDR2 FYNNEI. Written as DNA, the CDR3 is TGTGCCAGCAGGGCGGAGGGGTCTGGGGCCAACGTCCTGACTTTC. Amino acid sequence: CASRAEGSGANVLTF. The variable domain in full, completed from reference TRBV2 and TRBJ2-6, reads EPEVTQTPSHQVTQMGQEVILRCVPISNHLYFYWYRQILGQKVEFLVSFYNNEISEKSEIFDDQFSVERPDGSNFTLKIRSTKLEDSAMYFCASRAEGSGANVLTFGAGSRLTVL.

The chain employs TRBV30 and TRBJ2-7; unclear D gene. Germline CDR1 GTSNPN, CDR2 SVGIG (reference sequence). V lost 2 bases, J lost 2 bases, and 4 bases lay in between. CDR3 size: 11 residues. DNA of the CDR3: TGTGCCTGGAGTAGGGCCTACGAGCAGTACTTC. Translating it yields CAWSRAYEQYF.

About this clonotype: Since the CDR3 does not end with the conserved phenylalanine or tryptophan, this likely comes from a read error. CDR3 coding DNA: TGTGCCAGCAGTGAAGGCATCTATGGCTACACCCTC. It yields the protein CASSEGIYGYTL. This sequence joins TRBV9 and TRBJ1-2, with D unresolved. Germline CDR1 reads SGDLS; CDR2 reads YYNGEE. The V and J ends lost 5 bases and 4 bases respectively, with 9 bases between them. There are 12 residues in the CDR3.